This is a list of T cell receptor beta chains from one sample in a study of blood T cells in healthy people across ages. MiXCR was run by TCRdb on the 5' RACE reads, yielding one entry per CDR3 protein. The profile shows fewer than 2 million distinct CDR3 sequences, approximately 39% of them singletons. The sequencing input was blood. The source is a human donor in good health. CDR3s include the opening cysteine and the closing phenylalanine or tryptophan. Fields, in order: V gene, CDR3 length, J gene, clone size, D gene, CDR3 DNA, CDR3 protein. A D gene is named only where the DNA matches it firmly. The size of a clone is reported for some rows only, either as once, few or many, or as a class for expanded clones.

>TRBV7-2|15|TRBJ1-6|-|TRBD1
TGTGCCAGCAGCTTTATTGACAGGGGAAATTCACCCCTCCACTTT
CASSFIDRGNSPLHF
>TRBV5-1|15|TRBJ1-3|once|-
TGCGCCAGCAGTACCCTCGGGGGGTCTGGAAACACCATATATTTT
CASSTLGGSGNTIYF
>TRBV7-2|16|TRBJ2-3|few|-
TGTGCCAGCGGCCCCGACAGGACCACTACCAGGGATACGCAGTATTTT
CASGPDRTTTRDTQYF
>TRBV9|15|TRBJ2-5|-|-
TGTGCCAGCAGCGTAGCCGGAGGTTTTTCGGAGACCCAGTACTTC
CASSVAGGFSETQYF
>TRBV24-1|15|TRBJ1-2|-|TRBD1
TGTGCCACCAGTGACCCCGGGACAGAGAACTATGGCTACACCTTC
CATSDPGTENYGYTF
>TRBV6-2/TRBV6-3|14|TRBJ2-7|-|-
TGTGCCAGCAGTTGGGCAGGGCCAAAATACGAGCAGTACTTC
CASSWAGPKYEQYF
>TRBV24-1|17|TRBJ2-3|few|TRBD2
TGTGCCACCAGTGACAAGCGGGGGGGACGGCTGGGAGATACGCAGTATTTT
CATSDKRGGRLGDTQYF
>TRBV9|13|TRBJ2-3|few|TRBD2
TGTGCCAGCAGCGTAGGCACTAGCGGGAGGCAGTATTTT
CASSVGTSGRQYF
>TRBV20-1|13|TRBJ2-1|-|-
TGCAGTGCTAGCAAACAGGGGAGGGATGAGCAGTTCTTC
CSASKQGRDEQFF
>TRBV7-9|20|TRBJ2-3|-|-
TGTGCCAGCAGCTTAGGAAACACCACCGGGACCGTTTCGTTCACAGATACGCAGTATTTT
CASSLGNTTGTVSFTDTQYF
>TRBV25-1|14|TRBJ1-3|-|-
TGTGCCAGCAGTGATCCCCCCGTTGGAAACACCATATATTTT
CASSDPPVGNTIYF
>TRBV27|14|TRBJ1-6|-|-
TGTGCCAGCAGCACAAGCTCCTATAATTCACCCCTCCACTTT
CASSTSSYNSPLHF